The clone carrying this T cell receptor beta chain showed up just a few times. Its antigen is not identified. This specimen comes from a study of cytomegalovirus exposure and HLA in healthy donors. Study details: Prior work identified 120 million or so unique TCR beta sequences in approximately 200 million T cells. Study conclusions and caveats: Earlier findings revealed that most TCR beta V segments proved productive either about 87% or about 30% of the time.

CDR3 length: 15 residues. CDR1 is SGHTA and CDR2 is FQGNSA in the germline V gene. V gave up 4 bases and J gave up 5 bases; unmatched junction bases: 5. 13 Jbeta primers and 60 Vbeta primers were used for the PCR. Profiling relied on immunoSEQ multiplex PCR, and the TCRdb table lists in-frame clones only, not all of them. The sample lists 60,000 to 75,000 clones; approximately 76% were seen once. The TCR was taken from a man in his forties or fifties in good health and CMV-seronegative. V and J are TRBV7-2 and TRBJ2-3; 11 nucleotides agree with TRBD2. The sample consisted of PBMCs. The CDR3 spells CASSWTSGSVDTQYF. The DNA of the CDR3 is TGTGCCAGCAGCTGGACTAGCGGGTCGGTAGATACGCAGTATTTT.